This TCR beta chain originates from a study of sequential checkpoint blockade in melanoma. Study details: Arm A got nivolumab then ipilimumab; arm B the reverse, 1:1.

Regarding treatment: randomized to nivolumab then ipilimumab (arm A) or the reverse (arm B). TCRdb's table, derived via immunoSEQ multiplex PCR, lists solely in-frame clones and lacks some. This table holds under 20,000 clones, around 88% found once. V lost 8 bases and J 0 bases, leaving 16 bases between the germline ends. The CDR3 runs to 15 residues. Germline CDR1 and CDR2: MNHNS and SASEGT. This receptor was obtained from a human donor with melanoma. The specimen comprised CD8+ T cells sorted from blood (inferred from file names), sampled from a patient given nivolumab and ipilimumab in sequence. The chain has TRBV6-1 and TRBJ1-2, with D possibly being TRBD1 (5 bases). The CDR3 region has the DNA TGTGCCAGCGCCCCGACTGGGGGGACTAACTATGGCTACACCTTC. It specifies CASAPTGGTNYGYTF.